This is a list of T cell receptor beta chains from one sample in a study of cytomegalovirus exposure and HLA in healthy donors. Libraries were prepared by immunoSEQ multiplex PCR; TCRdb keeps only in-frame clonotypes and omits some of them. The sample lists around 150,000 clones; 70% to 90% were seen once. Sequencing input: PBMCs. Source of these receptors: a man between 18 and 35 years old in good health and CMV-seropositive. The CDR3 runs from the conserved cysteine through the conserved F or W. D genes are given only for firm matches. Part of the rows lack a size; the others show once, few, many or a class for expanded clones.

j_call,clone_size,d_call,v_call,cdr3_nt,cdr3_aa
TRBJ1-3,-,-,TRBV6-5,TGTGCCAGCAGTTTCCACGACAGCTCTGGAAACACCATATATTTT,CASSFHDSSGNTIYF
TRBJ2-1,-,TRBD2,TRBV5-1,TGCGCCAGCAGCCTGGGACTAGATGGCAATGAGCAGTTCTTC,CASSLGLDGNEQFF
TRBJ2-7,-,-,TRBV10-1,TGCGCCAGCAGTGAAGTAGGAGACTACGAGCAGTACTTC,CASSEVGDYEQYF
TRBJ1-5,-,-,TRBV7-2,TGTGCCAGCAGCTTAGGGACAGTCAATCAGCCCCAGCATTTT,CASSLGTVNQPQHF
TRBJ1-1,-,TRBD1,TRBV23-1,TGCGCCAGCAGTCAATCGGGGACAGAAACAACTGAAGCTTTCTTT,CASSQSGTETTEAFF
TRBJ2-7,few,TRBD1,TRBV4-1,TGCGCCAGCAGCCTAGGACAGGGCGGCGAGCAGTACTTC,CASSLGQGGEQYF
TRBJ1-6,-,-,TRBV7-3,TGTGCCAGCAGCTTAAGGCAGGGAAGTGGTTCACCCCTCCACTTT,CASSLRQGSGSPLHF
TRBJ2-7,-,TRBD1,TRBV27,TGTGCCAGCAGCCAACAGGGGGCGGGTCACGAGCAGTACTTC,CASSQQGAGHEQYF
TRBJ1-3,-,-,TRBV15,TGTGCCACCAGCAGACCCCATGGCCTTGGAAACACCATATATTTT,CATSRPHGLGNTIYF
TRBJ2-1,-,TRBD1,TRBV7-9,TGTGCCAGCAGCCCCCGGGCCGGGACAGGGGCCTACAATGAGCAGTTCTTC,CASSPRAGTGAYNEQFF
TRBJ2-5,-,TRBD2,TRBV6-1,TGTGCCAGCAGTGGGGGGGGTGGTTTCAGGACCCAGTACTTC,CASSGGGGFRTQYF
TRBJ1-3,-,TRBD1,TRBV25-1,TGTGCCAGCCAACAGGGGGCAAGAAACACCATATATTTT,CASQQGARNTIYF
TRBJ1-1,-,-,TRBV1,TGCACCAGCAGCCAAGATTGGTACGGGAACACTGAAGCTTTCTTT,CTSSQDWYGNTEAFF
TRBJ2-3,-,TRBD2,TRBV7-2,TGTGCCAGCACCCAGGGGCGGGGGGGCCCCACAGATACGCAGTATTTT,CASTQGRGGPTDTQYF
TRBJ1-6,-,TRBD1,TRBV7-2,TGTGCCAGCAGGGCAGGGGGCTCTGGCTCACCCCTCCACTTT,CASRAGGSGSPLHF
TRBJ2-7,once,-,TRBV5-1,TGCGCCAGCAGCTTGGGCCGCCAGGGGAGAAACGAGCAGTACTTC,CASSLGRQGRNEQYF
TRBJ2-1,many,-,TRBV7-9,TGTGCCAGCAGCTTAAGTCTGGCGGGGGCCCACAATGAGCAGTTCTTC,CASSLSLAGAHNEQFF
TRBJ1-1,once,-,TRBV11-2,TGTGCCAGCAGCTTAGGAGGGAAAACTGAAGCTTTCTTT,CASSLGGKTEAFF
TRBJ2-5,-,TRBD1,TRBV2,TGTGCCAGCAGCTGGGACAGGGGACGGGAGACCCAGTACTTC,CASSWDRGRETQYF
TRBJ2-1,-,-,TRBV27,TGTGCCAGCAGCAAAATACCAACCGGGACAAAGGGCCTCCATGAGCAGTTCTTC,CASSKIPTGTKGLHEQFF
TRBJ2-3,-,-,TRBV7-6,TGTGCCAGCAGCTTAACTCGACTAGGGCGGGGCACAGATACGCAGTATTTT,CASSLTRLGRGTDTQYF
TRBJ2-7,-,TRBD1,TRBV7-6,TGTGCCAGCAGCATCGGGACAGGGGCCTACGAGCAGTACTTC,CASSIGTGAYEQYF
TRBJ2-7,-,-,TRBV15,TGTGCCACGGGTATTCTAACAGGGAAATGGTACGAGCAGTACTTC,CATGILTGKWYEQYF
TRBJ2-4,-,-,TRBV5-1,TGCGCCAGCAGCTTGGAGCTTCAGGGGCTTGGGAACATTCAGTACTTC,CASSLELQGLGNIQYF
TRBJ1-1,few,-,TRBV7-2,TGTGCCAGCAGCTTCAGACAGACGAACACTGAAGCTTTCTTT,CASSFRQTNTEAFF
TRBJ1-2,-,-,TRBV6-6,TGTGCCAGCAGTTACTCCCAGTTCCCCAACTATGGCTACACCTTC,CASSYSQFPNYGYTF
TRBJ2-3,-,TRBD2,TRBV5-6,TGTGCCAGCAGCTTGGGGGGGCGGGGGGCTGGAACAGATACGCAGTATTTT,CASSLGGRGAGTDTQYF